Presented here are 28 T cell receptor beta chains from one specimen sequenced in a study of cytomegalovirus exposure and HLA in healthy donors (dated by TCRdb to about 2017). Preparation of the library involved the immunoSEQ multiplex PCR assay. For the multiplex PCR, a mixture combining 60 forward primers for TCR Vbeta segments and 13 reverse primers for TCR Jbeta segments was used. TCRdb stores this immuneACCESS table with in-frame sequences only. Part of the clones is absent; in the studies checked, under half of the shortfall reflects unresolved V genes, and no reason is known for the rest. In this sample the table shows roughly 150,000 clones, around 85% of which occur a single time. The ten biggest clones cover approximately 2.1% of the sample. Sequencing was done on a sample of PBMCs. Receptors originate from a male donor in good health and CMV-seronegative.

The chain has TRBV19 and TRBJ2-7; tentatively, D is TRBD1 (5 bases). Germline V gives CDR1 LNHDA, CDR2 SQIVND (reference sequence). Trimming took 3 bases from V and 0 from J, leaving 9 bases between them. The CDR3 has 14 amino acids. CDR3 protein: CASSIGRDSYEQYF. For the CDR3, the DNA is TGTGCCAGTAGTATCGGCAGGGACTCCTACGAGCAGTACTTC. Variable domain in full (rest from reference TRBV19 and TRBJ2-7): DGGITQSPKYLFRKEGQNVTLSCEQNLNHDAMYWYRQDPGQGLRLIYYSQIVNDFQKGDIAEGYSVSREKKESFPLTVTSAQKNPTAFYLCASSIGRDSYEQYFGPGTRLTVT.

This chain links TRBV5-1 with TRBJ2-1; TRBD1 agrees at 8 bases. Germline V gene data show CDR1 as SGHRS and CDR2 as YFSETQ. The CDR3 runs to 14 residues. The V and J ends lost 0 bases and 7 bases, in that order; junction bases with no gene match: 3. CDR3 nucleotides: TGCGCCAGCAGCTTGGGGACAGGGAGTAATGAGCAGTTCTTC. It encodes CASSLGTGSNEQFF.

The rearrangement joins TRBV7-9 to TRBJ2-1; 7 bases map to TRBD2. The CDR3 extends over 16 amino acids. The germline V gene encodes CDR1 SEHNR and CDR2 FQNEAQ (reference sequence). Trimming removed 1 base from V and 3 bases from J; junction bases left unmatched: 6. CDR3 sequence reads: CASSLGGLGYYNEQFF. CDR3 bases: TGTGCCAGCAGCTTAGGTGGACTAGGGTACTACAATGAGCAGTTCTTC. The variable domain in full, with the rest retrieved from reference TRBV7-9 and TRBJ2-1, is DTGVSQNPRHKITKRGQNVTFRCDPISEHNRLYWYRQTLGQGPEFLTYFQNEAQLEKSRLLSDRFSAERPKGSFSTLEIQRTEQGDSAMYLCASSLGGLGYYNEQFFGPGTRLTVL.

The chain employs TRBV6-6 and TRBJ1-6; TRBD1 matches 7 bases. The V gene end was trimmed by 6 bases and the J gene end by 6 bases; junction bases not matched to a gene: 5. The CDR3 is 14 residues long. From germline, CDR1 is MNHNY and CDR2 SVGAGI (reference sequence). The CDR3 region is CASSTGVFNSPLHF. The CDR3 nucleotides are TGTGCCAGCAGCACAGGGGTTTTTAATTCACCCCTCCACTTT.

The chain is built from TRBV4-3 and TRBJ1-2; D is ambiguous. This CDR3 contains 14 residues. V lost 0 bases and J lost 2, with 7 bases in between. Germline CDR1 reads LGHNA; CDR2 reads YSLEER. This CDR3 reads CASSQDPQNYGYTF. DNA of the CDR3: TGCGCCAGCAGCCAAGATCCACAGAACTATGGCTACACCTTC.

The rearrangement links TRBV27 to TRBJ2-5, with 7 bases fitting TRBD1. The CDR3 spans 14 residues. V shed 5 bases, J shed 4 bases, and the junction held 7 bases outside the gene matches. Germline V gene data show CDR1 as MNHEY and CDR2 as SMNVEV (reference sequence). The CDR3 loop is CASSRQGRGETQYF. CDR3 sequence (DNA): TGTGCCAGCAGTCGACAGGGAAGGGGAGAGACCCAGTACTTC.

The chain has TRBV19 and TRBJ2-2, with TRBD1 matching over 7 bases. Trimming at V came to 4 bases and at J to 2 bases, leaving 4 bases not matched to a gene. Per the germline V gene, CDR1 is LNHDA and CDR2 is SQIVND (reference sequence). This CDR3 has 15 amino acids. The CDR3 spells CASSRDRANTGELFF. CDR3 nucleotides: TGTGCCAGTAGTAGGGACAGAGCCAACACCGGGGAGCTGTTTTTT. Full variable domain (rest looked up from reference TRBV19 and TRBJ2-2): DGGITQSPKYLFRKEGQNVTLSCEQNLNHDAMYWYRQDPGQGLRLIYYSQIVNDFQKGDIAEGYSVSREKKESFPLTVTSAQKNPTAFYLCASSRDRANTGELFFGEGSRLTVL.

The sample holds a few counts of this clone. The genes are TRBV4-3 and TRBJ2-7; D gene ambiguous. The V gene's germline CDR1 is LGHNA and CDR2 YSLEER. The CDR3 consists of 14 residues. V lost 2 bases to trimming and J lost 4 bases, with 12 bases between them. Here the CDR3 reads CASSQTRHSYEQYF. CDR3 sequence (DNA): TGCGCCAGCAGCCAAACGAGACACTCTTACGAGCAGTACTTC.

V and J are TRBV27 and TRBJ2-7, with TRBD1 matching over 9 bases. Per the germline V gene, CDR1 is MNHEY and CDR2 is SMNVEV (reference sequence). V gave up 4 bases and J gave up 6 bases; unmatched junction bases: 10. The CDR3 sequence is 15 residues long. The CDR3 DNA reads as TGTGCCAGCAGTTCTAAACAGGGGGCCCTCTTCGAGCAGTACTTC. Translating gives CASSSKQGALFEQYF.

The chain recombines TRBV6-1 with TRBJ2-5; a weak D match, TRBD2 (6 bases). Trimming stripped 8 bases from V and 7 bases from J, with 20 bases between. Germline CDR1 MNHNS, CDR2 SASEGT. The length of the CDR3 is 14 residues. CDR3 DNA sequence: TGTGCCAGCGAGCTAGGAGCGGGCGGAGTGACCCAGTACTTC. Amino acids: CASELGAGGVTQYF.

The V and J genes are TRBV10-3 and TRBJ1-2, with TRBD1 matching over 8 bases. V lost 2 bases to trimming and J lost 1 base; unmatched junction nucleotides: 6. CDR3 size: 16 residues. Germline assignment: CDR1 ENHRY and CDR2 SYGVKD. DNA of the CDR3: TGTGCCATCAGTGAGGGATCGACAGGGGTTAACTATGGCTACACCTTC. It codes for CAISEGSTGVNYGYTF.

V is TRBV9 and J is TRBJ1-4; TRBD1 might be the D (6 bases). The CDR3 has 17 amino acids. The V end lost 4 bases, the J end lost 1 base, and 17 bases lay between the germline ends. CDR1 is SGDLS and CDR2 is YYNGEE in the germline V gene. The CDR3 region has the DNA TGTGCCAGCAGCCTGGGGGGGCCAGGCGGAACTAATGAAAAACTGTTTTTT. Its translation is CASSLGGPGGTNEKLFF.

J is TRBJ2-7 and V is TRBV29-1, with 7 positions matching TRBD1. The J segment lost 5 bases and the V segment lost 7 bases, leaving 14 bases of the junction unmatched. The CDR3 length is 14 residues. Germline V gene sequence: CDR1 SQVTM, CDR2 ANQGSEA. The DNA of the CDR3 is TGCAGCGGTACCGGGACAGAGGGTTCGGACGAGCAGTACTTC. It yields the protein CSGTGTEGSDEQYF.

The chain links TRBV6-1 to TRBJ1-6, with a possible D match to TRBD1 (6 bases). This CDR3 comprises 15 residues. CDR1 and CDR2 from the germline V gene are MNHNS and SASEGT. The ends were cut back, 2 bases at V and 6 bases at J, with 11 bases in the middle. As DNA, the CDR3 is TGTGCCAGCAGTGAACCGTGGACAGTTAATTCACCCCTCCACTTT. Protein product: CASSEPWTVNSPLHF.

The chain links TRBV29-1 to TRBJ2-1, with a possible D match to TRBD2 (6 bases). This CDR3 comprises 15 residues. Trimming took 8 bases from V and 8 from J, leaving 25 bases between them. CDR1 and CDR2 from the germline V gene are SQVTM and ANQGSEA. The CDR3 spells CSLSEGGAAWDEQFF. The CDR3 DNA is TGCAGCCTTTCCGAGGGCGGGGCGGCCTGGGATGAGCAGTTCTTC.

CDR3 nucleotides: TGCGCCAGCAGCCTAACAGGGGGCGAGAGGTCTGGAAACACCATATATTTT. Amino acids: CASSLTGGERSGNTIYF. The chain employs TRBV5-1 and TRBJ1-3; 9 bases are shared with TRBD1. This CDR3 is built from 17 residues. Looked up from germline, CDR1 is SGHRS and CDR2 is YFSETQ. Trimming took 4 bases from V and 1 from J; bases not matched to a gene: 9.

In DNA, the CDR3 is TGTGCCAGCAGACTTACAGGGGGGGGAAGGACCGGGGAGCTGTTTTTT. It is translated as CASRLTGGGRTGELFF. V and J are TRBV27 and TRBJ2-2; tentatively, D is TRBD1 (8 bases). V was trimmed by 6 bases and J by 5 bases, leaving 19 bases between them. The CDR3 is 16 residues long. CDR1 and CDR2 (germline): MNHEY, SMNVEV (reference sequence).

The chain employs TRBV5-1 and TRBJ2-2; 8 bases are a match to TRBD2. J lost 4 bases, V lost 5 bases, and 7 bases had no gene match. The CDR3 extends over 15 amino acids. Germline values: CDR1 SGHRS, CDR2 YFSETQ. The CDR3 region has the DNA TGCGCCAGCAGTTCCCGGGGGGGCCTCACCGGGGAGCTGTTTTTT. This gives the protein CASSSRGGLTGELFF.

This chain's CDR3 is CASGSSGVGLRYEQYF. CDR3 nucleotides: TGTGCTAGTGGCTCCTCGGGAGTGGGACTGCGCTACGAGCAGTACTTC. The V gene is TRBV12-5, the J gene TRBJ2-7; tentative D call: TRBD2 (6 bases). The CDR3 extends over 16 amino acids. CDR1 LGHNT and CDR2 FRNRAP come from the germline V gene. Deletions cut 6 bases from V and 3 bases from J, with 21 bases between.

This clone appeared once. CDR3 DNA sequence: TGTGCCAGCAGCCCGAGAAGCGGGGGTCCGAACACTGAAGCTTTCTTT. This encodes CASSPRSGGPNTEAFF. The chain carries TRBV7-9 and TRBJ1-1; weak D call: TRBD1 (5 bases). This CDR3 is built from 16 residues. V was shortened by 5 bases and J by 1 base, with 17 bases between the two germline ends. The germline V gene encodes CDR1 SEHNR and CDR2 FQNEAQ (reference sequence).

The CDR3 nucleotides are TGTGCCAGCAGCCCGACCAGGTTGCGCGAGCAGTACTTC. Translated, it gives CASSPTRLREQYF. The chain is built from TRBV5-6 and TRBJ2-5; D uncertain. The J call may be faulty, since TRBJ2-7 better matches the DNA end. Looked up from germline, CDR1 is SGHDT and CDR2 is YYEEEE. This CDR3 is built from 13 residues.

The V call is TRBV10-3, the J call TRBJ1-1; 7 bases align to TRBD1. V gave up 11 bases and J gave up 2 bases; unmatched junction bases: 5. The CDR3 extends over 12 amino acids. Germline CDR1 ENHRY, CDR2 SYGVKD. Written as DNA, the CDR3 is TGTGCCGTCCAGGGGGGTAACACTGAAGCTTTCTTT. Its translation is CAVQGGNTEAFF.

This sequence joins TRBV6-5 and TRBJ1-4, with D perhaps TRBD1 (5 bases). The V end was cut by 0 bases, the J end by 10 bases, with 18 bases between. CDR1 MNHEY and CDR2 SVGAGI come from the germline V gene. The CDR3 length is 16 residues. The CDR3 region is CASSYSSGTTLGKLFF. As DNA, the CDR3 is TGTGCCAGCAGTTACTCGAGTGGGACTACCTTGGGAAAACTGTTTTTT.

The rearrangement uses TRBV5-8 and TRBJ1-6; 10 bases fit TRBD1. Germline V lookup: CDR1 SGHTS, CDR2 YDEGEE. V lost 4 bases to trimming and J lost 7 bases; unmatched junction nucleotides: 8. The CDR3 consists of 16 residues. The chain's CDR3 is CASSPDRGQGNSPLHF. CDR3 coding DNA: TGTGCCAGCAGCCCCGACAGGGGGCAAGGGAATTCACCCCTCCACTTT.

About this clone itself: Sequence at one end of the junction differs from germline and may be a read error. The sample carries other DNA sequences with the same CDR3. The chain recombines TRBV7-8 with TRBJ1-5, with D unclear. This CDR3 is 17 amino acids long. Germline values: CDR1 SGHVS, CDR2 FQNEAQ. The CDR3 here is CASSLARGSHPNQPQHF. In DNA form, the CDR3 reads TGTGCCAGCAGCTTAGCGCGGGGTTCTCACCCCAATCAACCCCAGCATTTT.

The chain couples TRBV13 to TRBJ2-5; D perhaps matches TRBD1 (5 bases). The DNA end is a closer match to TRBJ2-7, so the J assignment may be wrong. CDR1 is PRHDT and CDR2 is FYEKMQ in the germline V gene (reference sequence). The CDR3 extends over 15 amino acids. CDR3 DNA: TGTGCCAGCAGCTTACGCACACAGGTTTCCTACGAGCAGTACTTC. Translation: CASSLRTQVSYEQYF.

The chain carries TRBV7-9 and TRBJ2-1; no firm D call. Trimming took off 5 bases at V and 4 bases at J, with 15 bases between the two ends. Germline CDR1 reads SEHNR; CDR2 reads FQNEAQ (reference sequence). The CDR3 runs to 15 residues. DNA of the CDR3: TGTGCCAGCAGCCCCGGAGCTTTGGCTTACAATGAGCAGTTCTTC. Translated, it gives CASSPGALAYNEQFF.

This chain connects TRBV7-2 to TRBJ1-3, with TRBD1 matching over 9 bases. V gave up 2 bases and J gave up 4 bases; unmatched junction bases: 3. CDR1 SGHTA and CDR2 FQGNSA come from the germline V gene. This CDR3 spans 15 amino acids. This chain's CDR3 is CASSLHRGPGNTIYF. CDR3 in DNA: TGTGCCAGCAGCTTACACAGGGGGCCAGGAAACACCATATATTTT.